This TCR beta chain was profiled in a study of T-cell memory formation after mild COVID-19. Across the whole study: The two donors had largely donor-specific TCR clusters.

TCRdb re-analysed the 5' RACE reads in MiXCR, keeping a single row per CDR3 protein. The repertoire includes roughly 310,000 distinct CDR3 sequences, about 16% of them detected once, and around 20% sits in the top ten. This clonotype came up a few times. Germline assignment: CDR1 MNHEY and CDR2 SVGEGT. The CDR3 loop spans 17 amino acids. Trimming at V came to 4 bases and at J to 4 bases, leaving 15 bases not matched to a gene. The sample was PBMCs or a T cell subset sorted from them (not recorded which). The clonotype was recovered from a man aged 18 to 30 who had mild COVID-19 (a few samples of this study predate the infection). Cell type and time point are not known. The rearrangement uses TRBV6-2 or TRBV6-3 and TRBJ1-2, with TRBD1 identical over 7 bases. The CDR3 loop reads CASSSHLGTASFYGYTF. Written as DNA, the CDR3 is TGTGCCAGCAGTTCGCATCTCGGGACAGCTTCATTCTATGGCTACACCTTC.